The 26 T cell receptor beta chains below were found in one sample sequenced in a study of early T cells in non-severe SARS-CoV-2 infection (dated by TCRdb to about 2021). Library prep was done by 5' RACE. Sequenced using a NextSeq 500. TCRdb handled the public reads itself, with Q25 trimming in fastp and clone calling in MiXCR, and kept productive beta chains. Rows are combined by CDR3 protein, so each entry shows the most common genes and DNA. The sample table contains about 22,000 distinct CDR3 sequences; only one count was recorded for more than 3.5% of them. In total, the top ten clones hold 7.8% of the sample. Sequencing input: whole blood. These receptors came from an adult who was a healthcare worker with PCR-confirmed SARS-CoV-2 infection or an uninfected control (not recorded which).

This clonotype occurred many times. The chain uses TRBV6-5 and TRBJ1-5; D remains ambiguous. The CDR3 is made up of 15 amino acids. V lost 2 bases and J 1 base, leaving 9 bases between the germline ends. CDR1 and CDR2 from the germline V gene are MNHEY and SVGAGI. In DNA, the CDR3 is TGTGCCAGCAGTTACCGGCCAGTCAGCAATCAGCCCCAGCATTTT. Amino acids: CASSYRPVSNQPQHF.

This clonotype has more than one count but fewer than ten. This chain joins TRBV2 and TRBJ1-2; D is undetermined. The V end lost 3 bases, the J end lost 3 bases, and 11 bases lay between the germline ends. The CDR3 length is 14 residues. The germline V gene has CDR1 SNHLY and CDR2 FYNNEI. CDR3 bases: TGTGCCAGCAGTGACGAAGGAGGCCACTATGGCTACACCTTC. The encoded protein is CASSDEGGHYGYTF.

This clonotype was counted ten times or more. This chain links TRBV28 with TRBJ1-5, with 7 bases that match TRBD1. The CDR3 contains 17 residues. The germline V gene encodes CDR1 MDHEN and CDR2 SYDVKM. V shed 5 bases and J 0 bases; nucleotides not matched to a gene: 10. In DNA, the CDR3 is TGTGCCAGCAGTATCAGGGGGACAGTTGCTAGCAATCAGCCCCAGCATTTT. Protein product: CASSIRGTVASNQPQHF.

Only a few counts were recorded for this clonotype. V usage is TRBV12-3 or TRBV12-4 and J usage is TRBJ2-3, with D uncertain. The CDR3 loop spans 15 amino acids. With 5 bases removed from V and 1 base from J, the gap between germline ends came to 13 bases. CDR3 residues: CASSNPPWGTDTQYF. Here the CDR3 DNA reads TGTGCCAGCAGTAATCCCCCGTGGGGCACAGATACGCAGTATTTT.

On this clonotype itself: A much larger clonotype is one base distant, so this may be a read error. No conserved phenylalanine or tryptophan is present at the end of the CDR3, so a read error is the likely explanation. This chain joins TRBV11-2 and TRBJ2-7; TRBD2 matches 7 bases. J was trimmed by 1 base and V by 1 base; bases with no gene match: 4. The CDR3 spans 15 residues. Germline assignment: CDR1 SGHAT and CDR2 FQNNGV. This CDR3 is CASSLGSGASYEQYL. CDR3 nucleotides: TGTGCCAGCAGCTTAGGGAGCGGGGCTTCCTACGAGCAGTACCTC.

This chain joins TRBV28 and TRBJ2-7; tentatively, D is TRBD1 (5 bases). Germline V gene lookup returns CDR1 MDHEN and CDR2 SYDVKM. The CDR3 sequence is 11 residues long. The V gene lost 1 base and the J gene lost 13 bases, with 11 bases spanning the gap. The chain's CDR3 is CASSLSREAYF. The DNA for the CDR3 is TGTGCCAGCAGTTTATCCAGGGAAGCATACTTC. Combining the CDR3 with reference TRBV28 and TRBJ2-7 gives the whole variable domain DVKVTQSSRYLVKRTGEKVFLECVQDMDHENMFWYRQDPGLGLRLIYFSYDVKMKEKGDIPEGYSVSREKKERFSLILESASTNQTSMYLCASSLSREAYFGPGTRLTVT.

This clonotype was counted ten times or more. The rearrangement links TRBV4-3 to TRBJ1-2; D gene ambiguous. The CDR3 consists of 17 residues. The ends were cut back, 0 bases at V and 2 bases at J, with 16 bases in the middle. The germline V gene has CDR1 LGHNA and CDR2 YSLEER. The CDR3: CASSQEYPSPSNYGYTF. The DNA of the CDR3 is TGCGCCAGCAGCCAAGAGTATCCCTCCCCCTCCAACTATGGCTACACCTTC.

This clonotype was found many times. The chain joins TRBV30 to TRBJ1-6, with D unresolved. V was shortened by 2 bases and J by 0 bases, with 8 bases between the two germline ends. This CDR3 region has 15 residues. Germline V gene sequence: CDR1 GTSNPN, CDR2 SVGIG (reference sequence). CDR3 nucleotide sequence: TGTGCCTGGAGTCGACGGAGCTCCTATAATTCACCCCTCCACTTT. It translates to CAWSRRSSYNSPLHF.

This clonotype appeared many times. The V gene is TRBV6-5, the J gene TRBJ2-7; TRBD2 matches 7 bases. V lost 2 bases to trimming and J lost 3 bases; unmatched junction nucleotides: 1. From germline, CDR1 is MNHEY and CDR2 SVGAGI. CDR3 length equals 13 residues. The CDR3 region is CASSYGGVYEQYF. Here the CDR3 DNA reads TGTGCCAGCAGTTACGGGGGGGTCTACGAGCAGTACTTC.

The sample holds many counts of this clonotype. The chain recombines TRBV5-1 with TRBJ2-3, with 8 bases identical to TRBD2. CDR1 is SGHRS and CDR2 is YFSETQ in the germline V gene. V shed 7 bases, J shed 1 base, and the junction held 8 bases outside the gene matches. This CDR3 comprises 15 residues. The CDR3 reads CASSRPGGGTDTQYF. Written as DNA, the CDR3 is TGCGCCAGCTCCCGCCCGGGGGGGGGCACAGATACGCAGTATTTT. Full variable domain (rest looked up from reference TRBV5-1 and TRBJ2-3): KAGVTQTPRYLIKTRGQQVTLSCSPISGHRSVSWYQQTPGQGLQFLFEYFSETQRNKGNFPGRFSGRQFSNSRSEMNVSTLELGDSALYLCASSRPGGGTDTQYFGPGTRLTVL.

This clonotype occurred many times. The rearrangement uses TRBV12-3 or TRBV12-4 and TRBJ2-4; 7 bases are shared with TRBD1. V was pared by 6 bases and J by 0 bases, with 5 bases of the junction left unmatched. This CDR3 is 15 amino acids long. The CDR3 reads CASRGTVLAKNIQYF. The CDR3 bases are TGTGCCAGCAGAGGGACAGTTTTAGCCAAAAACATTCAGTACTTC.

This clonotype appeared many times. The genes are TRBV11-2 and TRBJ1-6; D gene uncertain. V gave up 0 bases and J gave up 5 bases, with 8 bases separating them. The germline gives CDR1 SGHAT, CDR2 FQNNGV. The CDR3 totals 15 residues. The DNA for the CDR3 is TGTGCCAGCAGCTTAGATCCGGAGGATAATTCACCCCTCCACTTT. Translation gives CASSLDPEDNSPLHF.

Ten or more counts support this clonotype. The rearrangement joins TRBV5-1 to TRBJ2-5, with D unclear. Germline V lookup: CDR1 SGHRS, CDR2 YFSETQ. Trimming left V 2 bases short and J 5 bases short, with 10 bases between. CDR3 size: 13 residues. The DNA of the CDR3 is TGCGCCAGCAGCTTCTTAGGCGGCGAGACCCAGTACTTC. Protein sequence: CASSFLGGETQYF. The variable domain in full, with the rest retrieved from reference TRBV5-1 and TRBJ2-5, is KAGVTQTPRYLIKTRGQQVTLSCSPISGHRSVSWYQQTPGQGLQFLFEYFSETQRNKGNFPGRFSGRQFSNSRSEMNVSTLELGDSALYLCASSFLGGETQYFGPGTRLLVL.

This rearrangement joins TRBV4-3 to TRBJ2-3; D remains unclear. Germline V gene lookup returns CDR1 LGHNA and CDR2 YSLEER. The CDR3 has 16 amino acids. The ends were cut back, 2 bases at V and 4 bases at J, with 16 bases in the middle. The chain's CDR3 is CASSQLQYTDSDTQYF. CDR3 DNA: TGCGCCAGCAGCCAACTTCAATATACAGACTCAGATACGCAGTATTTT.

This clonotype showed up many times. The chain employs TRBV12-3 or TRBV12-4 and TRBJ1-5; perhaps TRBD1 as D (6 bases). Trimming left V 5 bases short and J 6 bases short, with 11 bases between. The CDR3 is 13 amino acids. The CDR3 region is CASSAGAGQPQHF. In nucleotides, the CDR3 is TGTGCCAGCAGTGCAGGGGCGGGTCAGCCCCAGCATTTT.

The CDR3 spells CASSALEGVHNEQFF. The CDR3 DNA sequence: TGTGCCAGCAGTGCTCTAGAGGGGGTACACAATGAGCAGTTCTTC. The gene calls are TRBV2 and TRBJ2-1, with a possible D match to TRBD1 (6 bases). The V gene lost 4 bases and the J gene lost 5 bases, with 15 bases spanning the gap. Per germline, CDR1 SNHLY and CDR2 FYNNEI. CDR3 length: 15 amino acids.

This clonotype has ten or more counts. The chain has TRBV9 and TRBJ1-4, with 10 bases identical to TRBD1. The CDR3 loop spans 15 amino acids. Germline CDR1 and CDR2: SGDLS and YYNGEE. The V and J ends lost 3 bases and 3 bases, in that order; junction bases with no gene match: 2. Here the CDR3 reads CASSAGQGANEKLFF. DNA of the CDR3: TGTGCCAGCAGCGCCGGACAGGGGGCTAATGAAAAACTGTTTTTT.

This clonotype was recorded many times. The chain links TRBV7-9 to TRBJ1-1; unclear D gene. Trimming cost V 2 bases and J 4 bases, with 5 bases left between them. Germline V CDR1 and CDR2: SEHNR, FQNEAQ (reference sequence). This CDR3 region has 12 residues. The CDR3 bases are TGTGCCAGCAGCTTATTTACCACTGAAGCTTTCTTT. Protein: CASSLFTTEAFF.

This clonotype was recorded at least ten times. The chain recombines TRBV12-3 or TRBV12-4 with TRBJ1-3; D is possibly TRBD1 (5 bases). The CDR3 totals 15 residues. The V end lost 7 bases, the J end lost 0 bases, and 13 bases lay between the germline ends. The CDR3 spells CASNLRDSSGNTIYF. The CDR3 nucleotides read TGTGCCAGCAATCTCCGGGACTCCTCTGGAAACACCATATATTTT.

This clonotype was counted ten times or more. This chain uses TRBV6-6 with TRBJ2-1; D is possibly TRBD2 (7 bases). The CDR3 consists of 14 residues. The germline V gene has CDR1 MNHNY and CDR2 SVGAGI (reference sequence). Trimming removed 8 bases from V and 7 bases from J, with 18 bases in between. CDR3 in amino acids: CASDSGGLINEQFF. In nucleotides, the CDR3 is TGTGCCAGCGATTCGGGGGGCTTGATTAATGAGCAGTTCTTC.

In its sample, this clonotype was seen many times. The chain joins TRBV28 to TRBJ2-3, with a possible D match to TRBD1 (5 bases). This CDR3 has 15 residues. The V end was cut by 5 bases, the J end by 1 base, with 13 bases between. Germline V gene sequence: CDR1 MDHEN, CDR2 SYDVKM. The CDR3 region is CASSPQALGTDTQYF. The CDR3 nucleotides are TGTGCCAGCAGTCCACAGGCTCTGGGCACAGATACGCAGTATTTT.

This clonotype was counted at least ten times. The chain combines TRBV7-2 with TRBJ2-3; D call uncertain. Germline lookup yields CDR1 SGHTA and CDR2 FQGNSA. Trimming took off 2 bases at V and 7 bases at J, with 4 bases between the two ends. The CDR3 contains 11 residues. The CDR3 DNA follows: TGTGCCAGCAGCTTACACAATACGCAGTATTTT. Encoded protein: CASSLHNTQYF. Drawing the rest from reference TRBV7-2 and TRBJ2-3, the complete variable domain is GAGVSQSPSNKVTEKGKDVELRCDPISGHTALYWYRQSLGQGLEFLIYFQGNSAPDKSGLPSDRFSAERTGGSVSTLTIQRTQQEDSAVYLCASSLHNTQYFGPGTRLTVL.

This clonotype appeared many times. The CDR3 DNA reads TGTGCCAGCGGACTGCCGGGACAGGGGTACGTGACCCAGTACTTC. Amino acids: CASGLPGQGYVTQYF. The chain carries TRBV28 and TRBJ2-5; 10 positions match TRBD1. This CDR3 comprises 15 residues. In germline, CDR1 is MDHEN, CDR2 SYDVKM. Losses at the gene ends were 8 bases for V and 7 bases for J; bases not matched to a gene: 13.

Judged by abundance, this clonotype is medium-sized. The J gene is TRBJ1-1, the V gene TRBV6-5; 8 nucleotides align to TRBD1. The CDR3 totals 12 residues. With V trimmed by 8 bases and J by 5 bases, 4 bases remained unmatched. Per the germline V gene, CDR1 is MNHEY and CDR2 is SVGAGI. The CDR3 DNA reads TGTGCCAGCTTAACAGGGGGTACTGAAGCTTTCTTT. It encodes CASLTGGTEAFF.

The V gene is TRBV6-2 or TRBV6-3, the J gene TRBJ2-7; D may be TRBD1 or TRBD2 (6 bases each). Germline loops: CDR1 MNHEY, CDR2 SVGEGT. CDR3 length: 14 residues. The ends were cut back, 6 bases at V and 0 bases at J, with 12 bases in the middle. DNA of the CDR3: TGTGCCAGCAGCTTAGGGGGGACCTCCTACGAGCAGTACTTC. This gives the protein CASSLGGTSYEQYF.

This clonotype came up a few times. This CDR3 reads CASSLELVGLAGITDTQYF. The CDR3 DNA follows: TGTGCCAGCAGCTTAGAGCTGGTAGGACTAGCGGGAATCACAGATACGCAGTATTTT. This chain connects TRBV7-2 to TRBJ2-3; 12 bases fit TRBD2. The CDR3 totals 19 residues. CDR1 and CDR2 (germline): SGHTA, FQGNSA. The trim removed 1 base at V and 2 bases at J, leaving 10 bases unmatched.